This TCR beta chain was captured in a study of CD8+CD57+ T cells in acquired aplastic anemia. This clonotype came up many times. Trimming pared 4 bases from V and 1 base from J, leaving 14 bases between. The CDR3 is 15 residues long. Germline V gives CDR1 SGHDT, CDR2 YYEEEE. Profiling that covered TCR beta VDJ and CDR3 relied on genomic DNA as its template. Via MiXCR, TCRdb re-called the reads, giving one row per CDR3 protein. The table shows about 180,000 distinct CDR3 sequences, with 40% to 55% occurring only once. The sequenced patients had an expansion of CD8+CD57+ cells seen by flow cytometry. The rearrangement joins TRBV5-6 to TRBJ1-1, with D unresolved. Sequencing used sorted CD4+, CD8+, or CD8+CD57+ T cells (not recorded which) from PBMCs. The clonotype comes from a human donor with aplastic anemia. The CDR3 nucleotides read TGTGCCAGCAGCATCCCCGGGCAGACGAACACTGAAGCTTTCTTT. Translation: CASSIPGQTNTEAFF.